The 31 T cell receptor beta chains below were found in one sample sequenced in a study of cytomegalovirus exposure and HLA in healthy donors. Only in-frame clones appear in the TCRdb table, and some are missing; sequencing was by immunoSEQ multiplex PCR. The sample records more than 55,000 clones, 94% being singletons. Sequenced material: PBMCs. The receptors here all came from a woman in her late teens or twenties in good health and CMV-seronegative.

The chain recombines TRBV4-3 with TRBJ2-7; 9 positions agree with TRBD2. Germline V gene sequence: CDR1 LGHNA, CDR2 YSLEER. The CDR3 is made up of 15 amino acids. V was pared by 1 base and J by 1 base, with 2 bases of the junction left unmatched. DNA of the CDR3: TGCGCCAGCAGCCAAGCTCTAGCGGGGTCCTACGAGCAGTACTTC. Translating it yields CASSQALAGSYEQYF.

This rearrangement joins TRBV29-1 to TRBJ1-2; a weak D match, TRBD1 (6 bases). Trimming stripped 7 bases from V and 0 bases from J, with 9 bases between. The CDR3 covers 12 residues. Germline V gene sequence: CDR1 SQVTM, CDR2 ANQGSEA. The CDR3 DNA reads TGCAGCGGACAGGAGGCTAACTATGGCTACACCTTC. Protein product: CSGQEANYGYTF. The full variable domain, its missing parts supplied by reference TRBV29-1 and TRBJ1-2, is SAVISQKPSRDICQRGTSLTIQCQVDSQVTMMFWYRQQPGQSLTLIATANQGSEATYESGFVIDKFPISRPNLTFSTLTVSNMSPEDSSIYLCSGQEANYGYTFGSGTRLTVV.

Only a few counts were recorded for this clone. The J gene is TRBJ1-1, the V gene TRBV7-9; 7 nucleotides agree with TRBD1. The CDR3 is 13 amino acids. Germline CDR1 reads SEHNR; CDR2 reads FQNEAQ (reference sequence). V shed 4 bases, J shed 7 bases, and the junction held 6 bases outside the gene matches. Here the CDR3 reads CASSSRQGHEAFF. CDR3 nucleotide sequence: TGTGCCAGCAGCTCACGACAGGGCCATGAAGCTTTCTTT.

The rearrangement links TRBV11-2 to TRBJ1-2, with 7 bases identical to TRBD1. This CDR3 region has 16 residues. The V gene end was trimmed by 5 bases and the J gene end by 4 bases; junction bases not matched to a gene: 13. The germline gives CDR1 SGHAT, CDR2 FQNNGV. CDR3 bases: TGTGCCAGCAGCCCCGGAGGGCGACAGGGCCCCTATGGCTACACCTTC. Its protein product is CASSPGGRQGPYGYTF. The variable domain in full, with the rest retrieved from reference TRBV11-2 and TRBJ1-2, is EAGVAQSPRYKIIEKRQSVAFWCNPISGHATLYWYQQILGQGPKLLIQFQNNGVVDDSQLPKDRFSAERLKGVDSTLKIQPAKLEDSAVYLCASSPGGRQGPYGYTFGSGTRLTVV.

The chain is built from TRBV5-4 and TRBJ1-1; weak D call: TRBD1 (5 bases). The CDR3 runs 12 residues. The germline V gene encodes CDR1 SGHNT and CDR2 YYREEE (reference sequence). Between the trimmed V and J ends, which lost 4 bases and 6 bases, there was a span of 10 bases. CDR3 residues: CASSHWGAEAFF. The DNA for the CDR3 is TGTGCCAGCAGCCATTGGGGGGCTGAAGCTTTCTTT.

This chain connects TRBV2 to TRBJ2-2; 9 bases map to TRBD1. Germline values: CDR1 SNHLY, CDR2 FYNNEI. With V trimmed by 6 bases and J by 0 bases, 5 bases remained unmatched. The CDR3 sequence is 16 residues long. CDR3 in DNA: TGTGCCAGCAGACACAGGGGGCCCGCGAACACCGGGGAGCTGTTTTTT. Translated, it gives CASRHRGPANTGELFF.

The chain carries TRBV19 and TRBJ2-2, with TRBD2 identical over 10 bases. The CDR3 covers 15 residues. Germline V gives CDR1 LNHDA, CDR2 SQIVND (reference sequence). V dropped 6 bases and J dropped 6; count of bases not matched to a gene: 7. This CDR3 is CASRLAGGVSGELFF. The CDR3 bases are TGTGCCAGTAGGTTAGCGGGGGGTGTTTCCGGGGAGCTGTTTTTT.

The gene calls are TRBV28 and TRBJ2-7; 10 bases fit TRBD2. CDR1 is MDHEN, CDR2 SYDVKM, per germline. V lost 6 bases, J lost 2 bases, and 7 bases stayed unmatched. There are 15 residues in the CDR3. Here the CDR3 DNA reads TGTGCCAGCAGCTACGGGACTAGCGTGACCTACGAGCAGTACTTC. It codes for CASSYGTSVTYEQYF. Filled out from reference TRBV28 and TRBJ2-7, the complete variable domain reads DVKVTQSSRYLVKRTGEKVFLECVQDMDHENMFWYRQDPGLGLRLIYFSYDVKMKEKGDIPEGYSVSREKKERFSLILESASTNQTSMYLCASSYGTSVTYEQYFGPGTRLTVT.

The chain joins TRBV7-9 to TRBJ2-7; 7 bases are a match to TRBD1. This CDR3 comprises 14 residues. The V segment lost 5 bases and the J segment 2 bases; nucleotides outside the gene matches: 6. Germline values: CDR1 SEHNR, CDR2 FQNEAQ (reference sequence). Here the CDR3 reads CASSGRDSPYEQYF. CDR3 DNA: TGTGCCAGCAGCGGCCGGGACAGCCCCTACGAGCAGTACTTC.

J is TRBJ2-4 and V is TRBV18; 7 nucleotides agree with TRBD1. The CDR3 is made up of 12 amino acids. Germline-derived CDR1 and CDR2 are KGHSH and LQKENI. V dropped 2 bases and J dropped 16; count of bases not matched to a gene: 8. Written as DNA, the CDR3 is TGTGCCAGCTCACCAAGGGACAGCTCTTTATACTTC. Amino acids: CASSPRDSSLYF.

This chain links TRBV11-3 with TRBJ2-1, with D perhaps matching TRBD1 (6 bases). V was trimmed by 4 bases and J by 2 bases, leaving 12 bases between them. Germline V lookup: CDR1 SGHNT, CDR2 YENEEA. This CDR3 has 15 residues. The CDR3 sequence: CASSWRTVPYNEQFF. CDR3 sequence (DNA): TGTGCCAGCAGCTGGCGGACAGTCCCCTACAATGAGCAGTTCTTC.

This clone appeared a single time. This sequence joins TRBV15 and TRBJ1-5; no definite D call. Germline CDR1 reads LNHNV; CDR2 reads YYDKDF (reference sequence). The CDR3 covers 13 residues. Trimming stripped 0 bases from V and 6 bases from J, with 6 bases between. The DNA for the CDR3 is TGTGCCACCAGCAGAGATAAAATTCAGCCCCAGCATTTT. This codes for CATSRDKIQPQHF. The whole variable domain, remainder taken from reference TRBV15 and TRBJ1-5, is DAMVIQNPRYQVTQFGKPVTLSCSQTLNHNVMYWYQQKSSQAPKLLFHYYDKDFNNEADTPDNFQSRRPNTSFCFLDIRSPGLGDTAMYLCATSRDKIQPQHFGDGTRLSIL.

CDR3 residues: CASSLKGYGLAGGYEQYF. For the CDR3, the DNA is TGTGCCAGCAGCTTAAAGGGCTACGGACTAGCGGGGGGCTACGAGCAGTACTTC. The chain links TRBV7-3 to TRBJ2-7; 14 nucleotides match TRBD2. Trimming removed 1 base from V and 3 bases from J; junction bases left unmatched: 8. This CDR3 is 18 amino acids long. Per germline, CDR1 SGHTA and CDR2 FQGTGA.

The V and J genes are TRBV28 and TRBJ2-7; D perhaps matches TRBD1 (5 bases). V lost 9 bases, J lost 1 base, and 19 bases lay in between. CDR1 and CDR2 (germline): MDHEN, SYDVKM. The CDR3 runs 15 residues. The CDR3 DNA reads TGTGCCAGTCACGCCCGGCACAGGCTATCCTACGAGCAGTACTTC. It yields the protein CASHARHRLSYEQYF.

The CDR3 coding sequence is TGTGCCAGCAGTCGGGACAGGGTTGACTATGGCTACACCTTC. It specifies CASSRDRVDYGYTF. The J gene is TRBJ1-2, the V gene TRBV28; 9 positions match TRBD1. CDR1 and CDR2 from the germline V gene are MDHEN and SYDVKM. This CDR3 is built from 14 residues. Unmatched junction bases numbered 4, after V lost 5 bases and J lost 3 bases.

The CDR3 sequence is CASRPPDSNYGYTF. CDR3 coding DNA: TGTGCCAGCAGACCCCCGGACTCCAATTATGGCTACACCTTC. This sequence joins TRBV28 and TRBJ1-2; D unclear. The CDR3 contains 14 residues. V was cut by 6 bases and J by 5 bases, with 16 bases left in between. CDR1 and CDR2 (germline): MDHEN, SYDVKM.

J is TRBJ2-2 and V is TRBV28; D perhaps matches TRBD1 (5 bases). The CDR3 is 15 residues long. V dropped 5 bases and J dropped 3 bases, with 13 bases sitting between them. Germline CDR1 reads MDHEN; CDR2 reads SYDVKM. DNA for the CDR3: TGTGCCAGCAGTCCAGGACACCGCGACACCGGGGAGCTGTTTTTT. Amino acid sequence: CASSPGHRDTGELFF. The complete variable domain, with remaining parts taken from reference TRBV28 and TRBJ2-2, reads DVKVTQSSRYLVKRTGEKVFLECVQDMDHENMFWYRQDPGLGLRLIYFSYDVKMKEKGDIPEGYSVSREKKERFSLILESASTNQTSMYLCASSPGHRDTGELFFGEGSRLTVL.

The V gene is TRBV7-8, the J gene TRBJ1-1; 8 bases map to TRBD1. The CDR3 loop spans 14 amino acids. V shed 8 bases and J 4 bases; nucleotides not matched to a gene: 9. Germline CDR1 SGHVS, CDR2 FQNEAQ. The CDR3: CASSGGRWGTEAFF. As DNA, the CDR3 is TGTGCCAGCTCAGGGGGCAGGTGGGGCACTGAAGCTTTCTTT.

The V and J genes are TRBV7-2 and TRBJ2-1; 10 nucleotides line up with TRBD2. V trimming: 1 base; J trimming: 6 bases; junction bases outside the gene matches: 12. CDR1 and CDR2 (germline): SGHTA, FQGNSA. This CDR3 has 18 residues. The CDR3 coding sequence is TGTGCCAGCAGCTTAGTGGCTAGCGGGGGTTTCTTGAGCAATGAGCAGTTCTTC. It specifies CASSLVASGGFLSNEQFF. The whole variable domain, filled in from reference TRBV7-2 and TRBJ2-1, reads GAGVSQSPSNKVTEKGKDVELRCDPISGHTALYWYRQSLGQGLEFLIYFQGNSAPDKSGLPSDRFSAERTGGSVSTLTIQRTQQEDSAVYLCASSLVASGGFLSNEQFFGPGTRLTVL.

This chain links TRBV5-5 with TRBJ1-6, with TRBD1 as a possible D gene (5 bases). V lost 5 bases and J lost 6, with 18 bases in between. CDR3 length equals 16 residues. From germline, CDR1 is SGHKS and CDR2 YYEKEE (reference sequence). This chain's CDR3 is CASRSQGGMVNSPLHF. DNA of the CDR3: TGTGCCAGCAGATCCCAGGGCGGGATGGTTAATTCACCCCTCCACTTT.

V gene TRBV9 combines with J gene TRBJ1-3; TRBD1 matches 9 bases. The CDR3 is 14 amino acids. CDR1 is SGDLS, CDR2 YYNGEE, per germline. J gave up 6 bases and V 4 bases, and 5 bases lay outside the gene matches. The CDR3: CASSPRTGVNTIYF. CDR3 nucleotides: TGTGCCAGCAGCCCCCGGACAGGGGTAAACACCATATATTTT. Supplemented by reference TRBV9 and TRBJ1-3, the full variable domain reads DSGVTQTPKHLITATGQRVTLRCSPRSGDLSVYWYQQSLDQGLQFLIQYYNGEERAKGNILERFSAQQFPDLHSELNLSSLELGDSALYFCASSPRTGVNTIYFGEGSWLTVV.

V gene TRBV30 combines with J gene TRBJ1-2; D is possibly TRBD1 (5 bases). The CDR3 sequence is 14 residues long. Germline lookup yields CDR1 GTSNPN and CDR2 SVGIG (reference sequence). Deletions cut 2 bases from V and 4 bases from J, with 14 bases between. The CDR3 sequence: CAWSPAGAAYGYTF. CDR3 DNA sequence: TGTGCCTGGAGTCCAGCTGGGGCGGCCTATGGCTACACCTTC.

This clone was picked up one time. The CDR3 here is CASSLEGLNYYEQYF. The CDR3 DNA reads TGTGCCAGCAGCTTAGAGGGACTAAACTACTACGAGCAGTACTTC. The chain recombines TRBV7-2 with TRBJ2-7; 7 nucleotides line up with TRBD2. CDR1 and CDR2 (germline): SGHTA, FQGNSA. This CDR3 is built from 15 residues. The J segment lost 3 bases and the V segment lost 1 base, leaving 6 bases of the junction unmatched.

A remark on this clone: The DNA is omitted, as the CDR3 cannot be located on it reliably, and the CDR3 follows TCRdb's listing. V usage is TRBV9 and J usage is TRBJ2-3; TRBD1, the table's D call, lacks a check against the DNA. The CDR3 adds up to 16 amino acids, both ends counted. The germline gives CDR1 SGDLS, CDR2 YYNGEE. The CDR3 loop reads CASSVGPGQARDTQYF.

J is TRBJ2-3 and V is TRBV11-2; TRBD1 agrees at 7 bases. Germline CDR1 reads SGHAT; CDR2 reads FQNNGV. J lost 2 bases, V lost 4 bases, and 3 bases had no gene match. The length of the CDR3 is 14 residues. CDR3 loop: CASSSGQSTDTQYF. The DNA for the CDR3 is TGTGCCAGCAGCTCGGGACAGTCCACAGATACGCAGTATTTT.

The V and J genes are TRBV6-1 and TRBJ1-4; tentatively, D is TRBD1 (5 bases). Per germline, CDR1 MNHNS and CDR2 SASEGT. CDR3 length equals 14 residues. V was clipped by 3 bases and J by 8 bases, with 13 bases between them. Written as DNA, the CDR3 is TGTGCCAGCAGTGACCGTCCCCGGGGGGAAAAACTGTTTTTT. It specifies CASSDRPRGEKLFF.

V gene TRBV19 combines with J gene TRBJ1-4; no definite D call. The V gene lost 2 bases and the J gene lost 4 bases, with 8 bases spanning the gap. The CDR3 is 14 residues long. CDR1 and CDR2 from the germline V gene are LNHDA and SQIVND (reference sequence). For the CDR3, the DNA is TGTGCCAGTAGTATAAACAGCCGTAATGAAAAACTGTTTTTT. Amino acids: CASSINSRNEKLFF.

The rearrangement joins TRBV9 to TRBJ1-2, with a possible D match to TRBD1 (5 bases). CDR1 and CDR2 (germline): SGDLS, YYNGEE. The ends were cut back, 3 bases at V and 2 bases at J, with 11 bases in the middle. This CDR3 spans 14 amino acids. The CDR3 sequence: CASSDDRINYGYTF. The CDR3 coding sequence is TGTGCCAGCAGCGACGACAGAATCAACTATGGCTACACCTTC. The full variable domain, its missing parts supplied by reference TRBV9 and TRBJ1-2, is DSGVTQTPKHLITATGQRVTLRCSPRSGDLSVYWYQQSLDQGLQFLIQYYNGEERAKGNILERFSAQQFPDLHSELNLSSLELGDSALYFCASSDDRINYGYTFGSGTRLTVV.

The rearrangement uses TRBV19 and TRBJ2-1; possible D gene TRBD2, 6 bases. Germline loops: CDR1 LNHDA, CDR2 SQIVND (reference sequence). There are 16 residues in the CDR3. Between the trimmed V and J ends, which lost 5 bases and 2 bases, there was a span of 16 bases. This chain's CDR3 is CASSELGLHTYNEQFF. The CDR3 DNA follows: TGTGCCAGTAGTGAACTCGGACTACATACCTACAATGAGCAGTTCTTC.

The rearrangement links TRBV19 to TRBJ1-5; maybe TRBD1 (5 bases). V gave up 3 bases and J gave up 4 bases, with 13 bases separating them. CDR1 and CDR2 from the germline V gene are LNHDA and SQIVND (reference sequence). The CDR3 runs to 15 residues. In nucleotides, the CDR3 is TGTGCCAGTAGTATCCGGCAGGGTTGGAATCAGCCCCAGCATTTT. Protein: CASSIRQGWNQPQHF.

This chain uses TRBV30 with TRBJ2-1; D possibly corresponds to TRBD2 (5 bases). Germline V gene data show CDR1 as GTSNPN and CDR2 as SVGIG (reference sequence). The V gene lost 7 bases and the J gene lost 0 bases, with 10 bases spanning the gap. The CDR3 has 13 residues. The CDR3 DNA sequence: TGTGCCTCCACTGGGAGCTCCTACAATGAGCAGTTCTTC. Translating it yields CASTGSSYNEQFF.